The 30 T cell receptor beta chains below were found in one sample sequenced in a study of T cell responses to AZD1222 COVID-19 vaccine (dated by TCRdb to about 2021). Per the publication, the time point label means: baseline before first vaccination. The label giving this sample's treatment or condition can be read as: meningococcal conjugate vaccine given as trial control. The library was built by means of the immunoSEQ multiplex PCR assay. TCRdb took this table from immuneACCESS and kept in-frame rearrangements with V and J called. Such tables lack part of the clones; where checked against another copy, unresolved V genes explain under half of the gap, and the rest is unexplained. The sample table contains tens of thousands of clones; only one count was recorded for 91% of them. The ten largest clones add up to around 5.2% of the sample. The source material was peripheral blood, sampled on day 0 of MenACWY control vaccination. These TCRs come from an adult in good health.

This chain connects TRBV2 to TRBJ2-7; the D is unclear. This CDR3 is 12 amino acids long. Germline V gene lookup returns CDR1 SNHLY and CDR2 FYNNEI. Between the trimmed V and J ends, which lost 3 bases and 3 bases, there was a span of 6 bases. The CDR3 reads CASSDVSYEQYF. The CDR3 DNA is TGTGCCAGCAGTGATGTTAGCTACGAGCAGTACTTC. Using reference TRBV2 and TRBJ2-7 for the parts outside the CDR3, the full variable domain is EPEVTQTPSHQVTQMGQEVILRCVPISNHLYFYWYRQILGQKVEFLVSFYNNEISEKSEIFDDQFSVERPDGSNFTLKIRSTKLEDSAMYFCASSDVSYEQYFGPGTRLTVT.

This clone was seen once. The rearrangement joins TRBV18 to TRBJ1-3, with 7 bases matching TRBD1. Per germline, CDR1 KGHSH and CDR2 LQKENI. This CDR3 comprises 18 residues. Trimming took 3 bases from V and 1 from J; bases not matched to a gene: 12. CDR3 in amino acids: CASSPRFEGAKSGNTIYF. In DNA form, the CDR3 reads TGTGCCAGCTCACCCCGGTTTGAGGGGGCGAAATCTGGAAACACCATATATTTT.

The chain employs TRBV5-1 and TRBJ1-1; D might be TRBD1 (6 bases). Trimming stripped 5 bases from V and 0 bases from J, with 11 bases between. The CDR3 has 14 residues. Germline V gives CDR1 SGHRS, CDR2 YFSETQ. As DNA, the CDR3 is TGCGCCAGCAGTCAACAGGGCTTGAACACTGAAGCTTTCTTT. Amino acids: CASSQQGLNTEAFF.

The chain employs TRBV6-5 and TRBJ1-1, with 7 bases aligning to TRBD1. Germline loops: CDR1 MNHEY, CDR2 SVGAGI. This CDR3 contains 14 residues. With V trimmed by 5 bases and J by 1 base, 4 bases remained unmatched. In nucleotides, the CDR3 is TGTGCCAGCAGTCTTGGGACAGCGAACACTGAAGCTTTCTTT. It is translated as CASSLGTANTEAFF.

The chain joins TRBV10-3 to TRBJ1-5, with D unresolved. V was cut by 7 bases and J by 4 bases, with 14 bases left in between. Germline lookup yields CDR1 ENHRY and CDR2 SYGVKD. The CDR3 has 14 residues. In DNA, the CDR3 is TGTGCCATCAAGGAGCACGGGGAAAATCAGCCCCAGCATTTT. It translates to CAIKEHGENQPQHF.

With respect to this clone: The germline gene is not matched at one end of the junction; a read error may be the cause. As DNA, the CDR3 is TGTGCCAGCAGCTTATCTAGGGGGAATGTGCAGTTCTTC. It yields the protein CASSLSRGNVQFF. The chain couples TRBV11-2 to TRBJ2-1; tentative D call: TRBD1 (6 bases). The CDR3 totals 13 residues. Germline values: CDR1 SGHAT, CDR2 FQNNGV.

V and J are TRBV3-1 (or the pseudogene TRBV3-2) and TRBJ2-3; 11 positions match TRBD2. This CDR3 region has 16 residues. With V trimmed by 3 bases and J by 2 bases, 4 bases remained unmatched. Looked up from germline, CDR1 is LGHDT and CDR2 is YNNKEL (reference sequence). The CDR3 loop is CASSHSSGGNTDTQYF. The CDR3, as DNA: TGTGCCAGCAGCCATTCTAGCGGGGGGAACACAGATACGCAGTATTTT.

The genes are TRBV9 and TRBJ2-5, with 12 bases matching TRBD2. This CDR3 has 16 residues. Germline V CDR1 and CDR2: SGDLS, YYNGEE. The V and J ends lost 0 bases and 5 bases, in that order; junction bases with no gene match: 5. CDR3 sequence: CASSVESSGRGETQYF. The DNA of the CDR3 is TGTGCCAGCAGCGTAGAGTCTAGCGGGAGGGGCGAGACCCAGTACTTC.

The J gene is TRBJ2-7, the V gene TRBV10-3; perhaps TRBD2 as D (6 bases). V gave up 6 bases and J gave up 7 bases, with 13 bases separating them. This CDR3 comprises 12 residues. Germline V gene lookup returns CDR1 ENHRY and CDR2 SYGVKD. CDR3 sequence (DNA): TGTGCCATCAGCCCCAGGGCGGGGGAGCAGTACTTC. Translating gives CAISPRAGEQYF.

V and J are TRBV7-8 and TRBJ2-5; 10 bases agree with TRBD1. The CDR3 covers 15 residues. V was pared by 5 bases and J by 1 base, with 4 bases of the junction left unmatched. Germline loops: CDR1 SGHVS, CDR2 FQNEAQ. The CDR3 reads CASSPTGGRQETQYF. CDR3 nucleotides: TGTGCCAGCAGCCCGACAGGGGGCCGCCAAGAGACCCAGTACTTC.

This sequence joins TRBV28 and TRBJ1-5, with D possibly TRBD1 on 5 matching bases. Deletions cut 2 bases from V and 7 bases from J, with 15 bases between. The CDR3 runs to 15 residues. Germline CDR1 and CDR2: MDHEN and SYDVKM. CDR3 sequence reads: CASSLGAGTGQPQHF. CDR3 nucleotide sequence: TGTGCCAGCAGTTTAGGTGCAGGGACGGGGCAGCCCCAGCATTTT.

Written as DNA, the CDR3 is TGTGCCACCAGCTCTCAGGGGGGACAGATTAATCAGCCCCAGCATTTT. This encodes CATSSQGGQINQPQHF. This chain uses TRBV15 with TRBJ1-5; 7 bases are shared with TRBD1. J lost 4 bases, V lost 5 bases, and 11 bases had no gene match. The CDR3 spans 16 residues. Germline loops: CDR1 LNHNV, CDR2 YYDKDF (reference sequence).

The CDR3 DNA reads TGTGCCAGCCCTGGCCCCCTAGGGAACCACGGCAATCAGCCCCAGCATTTT. It specifies CASPGPLGNHGNQPQHF. The chain is built from TRBV11-3 and TRBJ1-5; the D is unclear. Germline V lookup: CDR1 SGHNT, CDR2 YENEEA. Trimming shortened V by 8 bases and J by 2 bases, and 22 bases separated the two germline ends. The length of the CDR3 is 17 residues.

The chain carries TRBV6-5 and TRBJ1-6; D is unclear. There are 15 residues in the CDR3. The V and J ends lost 11 bases and 0 bases respectively, with 14 bases between them. Looked up from germline, CDR1 is MNHEY and CDR2 is SVGAGI. The CDR3 nucleotides are TGTGCCGAGCGTGGGGAAAGCTCCTATAATTCACCCCTCCACTTT. This gives the protein CAERGESSYNSPLHF.

V and J are TRBV5-4 and TRBJ2-7; D unclear. Trimming pared 3 bases from V and 4 bases from J, leaving 8 bases between. Germline V gene lookup returns CDR1 SGHNT and CDR2 YYREEE (reference sequence). The CDR3 runs to 12 residues. CDR3 nucleotides: TGTGCCAGCAGCTATGACATATACGAGCAGTACTTC. Protein sequence: CASSYDIYEQYF. The full variable domain, in which reference TRBV5-4 and TRBJ2-7 provide the parts outside the CDR3, is ETGVTQSPTHLIKTRGQQVTLRCSSQSGHNTVSWYQQALGQGPQFIFQYYREEENGRGNFPPRFSGLQFPNYSSELNVNALELDDSALYLCASSYDIYEQYFGPGTRLTVT.

V usage is TRBV18 and J usage is TRBJ1-2, with D possibly matching TRBD1 (6 bases). The CDR3 loop spans 15 amino acids. The germline CDR1 and CDR2 sequences are KGHSH and LQKENI. Trimming took off 0 bases at V and 0 bases at J, with 8 bases between the two ends. The CDR3 region has the DNA TGTGCCAGCTCACCACCGGACAGATCTAACTATGGCTACACCTTC. Amino acid sequence: CASSPPDRSNYGYTF.

The chain joins TRBV2 to TRBJ1-4; TRBD1 agrees at 7 bases. Germline values: CDR1 SNHLY, CDR2 FYNNEI. V lost 10 bases to trimming and J lost 7 bases; unmatched junction nucleotides: 12. The CDR3 totals 14 residues. The CDR3: CATLRDRRSEKLFF. The CDR3 coding sequence is TGTGCCACCCTGAGGGACAGACGAAGTGAAAAACTGTTTTTT.

The sample holds one count of this clone. The rearrangement uses TRBV7-3 and TRBJ1-1; the D gene is possibly TRBD1 (5 bases). Germline assignment: CDR1 SGHTA and CDR2 FQGTGA. The germline V and J ends were trimmed by 3 bases and 7 bases, with 12 bases remaining between them. The CDR3 is 13 residues long. CDR3 sequence: CASSLKGIDEAFF. The CDR3 nucleotides are TGTGCCAGCAGCTTGAAGGGGATTGATGAAGCTTTCTTT. Filled out from reference TRBV7-3 and TRBJ1-1, the complete variable domain reads GAGVSQTPSNKVTEKGKYVELRCDPISGHTALYWYRQSLGQGPEFLIYFQGTGAADDSGLPNDRFFAVRPEGSVSTLKIQRTERGDSAVYLCASSLKGIDEAFFGQGTRLTVV.

The rearrangement uses TRBV19 and TRBJ1-5, with D unclear. The CDR3 consists of 15 residues. CDR1 LNHDA and CDR2 SQIVND come from the germline V gene (reference sequence). V was trimmed by 6 bases and J by 2 bases, leaving 14 bases between them. The CDR3 DNA sequence: TGTGCCAGTAGGCCCCCCGGCCAACGCAATCAGCCCCAGCATTTT. Residues: CASRPPGQRNQPQHF.

The chain combines TRBV5-1 with TRBJ2-7; possible D gene TRBD2, 5 bases. V shed 2 bases and J shed 7 bases, with 16 bases lying between them. The CDR3 is 14 residues long. Germline lookup yields CDR1 SGHRS and CDR2 YFSETQ. The CDR3 reads CASSLSNSGQEQYF. The CDR3 coding sequence is TGCGCCAGCAGCTTAAGTAACAGCGGCCAGGAGCAGTACTTC.

V gene TRBV7-2 combines with J gene TRBJ1-2; the match to TRBD1 covers 9 bases. The CDR3 extends over 15 amino acids. The J segment lost 5 bases and the V segment lost 3 bases, leaving 7 bases of the junction unmatched. Germline assignment: CDR1 SGHTA and CDR2 FQGNSA. CDR3 loop: CASSFGQGPHYGYTF. CDR3 nucleotides: TGTGCCAGCAGCTTTGGACAGGGGCCTCATTATGGCTACACCTTC.

The chain carries TRBV6-5 and TRBJ2-7, with D possibly matching TRBD2 (5 bases). V was cut by 7 bases and J by 2 bases, with 12 bases left in between. CDR1 and CDR2 (germline): MNHEY, SVGAGI. The CDR3 runs to 13 residues. The CDR3 nucleotides read TGTGCCAGCACTAGCAAACCCCCCTACGAGCAGTACTTC. Translation gives CASTSKPPYEQYF.

V and J are TRBV5-6 and TRBJ2-7; tentatively, D is TRBD1 or TRBD2 (6 bases each). This CDR3 has 12 residues. Germline lookup yields CDR1 SGHDT and CDR2 YYEEEE. The ends were cut back, 10 bases at V and 6 bases at J, with 17 bases in the middle. The CDR3 is CAGGPLGREQYF. CDR3 sequence (DNA): TGTGCCGGGGGGCCGTTGGGCCGCGAGCAGTACTTC.

The chain employs TRBV21-1 and TRBJ1-1; the table's TRBD1 call for D was not verified on the DNA. TRBV21-1 is tagged as a pseudogene. The CDR3 consists of 20 residues. CDR3 DNA: TGTGCCAGCAGCAAAATCGATCCAACAGGTCGGCGAACCCTGGACACTGAAGCTTTCTTT. It translates to CASSKIDPTGRRTLDTEAFF.

J is TRBJ1-2 and V is TRBV19; D call uncertain. The CDR3 sequence is 14 residues long. Germline lookup yields CDR1 LNHDA and CDR2 SQIVND (reference sequence). V gave up 7 bases and J gave up 4 bases, with 16 bases separating them. This CDR3 reads CASTQQNEGYGYTF. The CDR3 DNA sequence: TGTGCCAGTACTCAGCAGAACGAGGGCTATGGCTACACCTTC.

J is TRBJ2-7 and V is TRBV11-2; D unclear. The CDR3 runs to 15 residues. V gave up 6 bases and J gave up 3 bases, with 18 bases separating them. CDR1 is SGHAT, CDR2 FQNNGV, per germline. The CDR3 loop is CASRMGMGGGYEQYF. The DNA of the CDR3 is TGTGCCAGCAGAATGGGGATGGGTGGTGGCTACGAGCAGTACTTC.

This chain connects TRBV2 to TRBJ2-2, with TRBD2 matching 7 bases. Germline values: CDR1 SNHLY, CDR2 FYNNEI. V lost 6 bases, J lost 2 bases, and 9 bases stayed unmatched. The length of the CDR3 is 16 residues. This CDR3 reads CASSRRGGFNTGELFF. DNA for the CDR3: TGTGCCAGCAGCCGTCGGGGAGGGTTTAACACCGGGGAGCTGTTTTTT.

The rearrangement uses TRBV15 and TRBJ1-4, with a possible D match to TRBD1 (5 bases). V gave up 3 bases and J gave up 13 bases, with 15 bases separating them. Germline CDR1 LNHNV, CDR2 YYDKDF (reference sequence). The CDR3 has 13 amino acids. This chain's CDR3 is CATSSAGTELLFF. Here the CDR3 DNA reads TGTGCCACCAGCAGTGCCGGGACCGAGTTACTGTTTTTT.

The chain carries TRBV6-6 and TRBJ1-1; 7 bases fit TRBD1. The V segment lost 6 bases and the J segment 0 bases; nucleotides outside the gene matches: 10. The CDR3 runs to 16 residues. Germline V gene data show CDR1 as MNHNY and CDR2 as SVGAGI (reference sequence). CDR3 sequence (DNA): TGTGCCAGCAGCGGTAATACAGGGGTCCTGAACACTGAAGCTTTCTTT. Translation: CASSGNTGVLNTEAFF.

This chain links TRBV3-1 (or the pseudogene TRBV3-2) with TRBJ2-7; D ambiguous. Trimming took off 0 bases at V and 6 bases at J, with 6 bases between the two ends. The CDR3 extends over 12 amino acids. The V gene's germline CDR1 is LGHDT and CDR2 YNNKEL (reference sequence). CDR3 in amino acids: CASSQDLGEQYF. DNA of the CDR3: TGTGCCAGCAGCCAAGATTTGGGCGAGCAGTACTTC.